The T cell receptor (beta chain) under discussion was sequenced for a study of tumor-infiltrating lymphocytes in primary liver carcinoma. Alongside blood RNA obtained from unsorted whole blood, germline DNA was also extracted. The authors collected 4 to 5 milliliters of peripheral blood before surgery. TCR beta cDNA was made from 400 to 600 ng total RNA with a constant-region primer. Researchers made the TCR beta libraries by running three nested multiplex PCR rounds with slightly modified ARM-PCR. Two initial PCR rounds of around 10 cycles each paired TRBV1-TRBV30 forward primers with a C-beta reverse primer. TCRdb analysed the multiplex PCR reads with MiXCR anew, one entry per CDR3 protein. The sample shows hundreds of thousands of distinct CDR3 sequences, about 60% of them seen only once. Per germline, CDR1 ENHRY and CDR2 SYGVKD. The CDR3 runs 17 residues. V dropped 7 bases and J dropped 5 bases, with 26 bases sitting between them.

The sequence was obtained from a man aged 40-50 years with primary liver carcinoma and hepatitis B virus infection. The material sequenced was peripheral blood. The chain joins TRBV10-3 to TRBJ2-5; either TRBD1 or TRBD2 may fit D (6 bases each). In DNA, the CDR3 is TGTGCCATCAATGACGCGTCCGGGGGCAGCCCGAGGGAGACCCAGTACTTC. Amino acids: CAINDASGGSPRETQYF.